This TCR beta chain was recorded in a study of blood T cell repertoires in COVID-19. Turning to the study itself: Researchers got acute and convalescent COVID-19 samples from the United States, Italy and Spain. Sources were T cells, B-cell-depleted T cells, or PBMCs; the material itself was cDNA or gDNA.

In the original workflow: Amplification from reference gene primers served as the basis for estimated nucleated cell counts. This table comes from immunoSEQ multiplex PCR, and its TCRdb copy is limited to in-frame clones, with some not included. V and J calls and clone size come straight from that table; D and trimming were deduced from the DNA. The repertoire holds 110,000 or so clones, with roughly four fifths as singletons. CDR3 length: 15 residues. Germline CDR1 and CDR2: MGHRA and YSYEKL. Trimming took 1 base from V and 5 from J; bases not matched to a gene: 6. The source material was peripheral blood. V gene TRBV4-1 combines with J gene TRBJ2-5; 8 bases align to TRBD2. The origin of this receptor is a human donor in a cohort sampled during active COVID-19. The CDR3 protein is CASSQGTSYWETQYF. DNA of the CDR3: TGCGCCAGCAGCCAAGGGACTAGCTATTGGGAGACCCAGTACTTC.